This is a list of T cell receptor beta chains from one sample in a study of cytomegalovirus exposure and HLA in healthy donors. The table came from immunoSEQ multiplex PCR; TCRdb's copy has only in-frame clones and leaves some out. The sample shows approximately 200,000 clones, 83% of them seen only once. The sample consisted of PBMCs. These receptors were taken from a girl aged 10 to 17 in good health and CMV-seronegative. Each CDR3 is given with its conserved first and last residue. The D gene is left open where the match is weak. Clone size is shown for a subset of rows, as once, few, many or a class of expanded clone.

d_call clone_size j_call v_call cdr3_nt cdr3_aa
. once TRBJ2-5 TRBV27 TGTGCCAGCCGAAACTCGCCCCTAGAGACCCAGTACTTC CASRNSPLETQYF
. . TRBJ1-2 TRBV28 TGTGCCAGCAGCCACTTTTTGGGGGCGCGGGGCTACACCTTC CASSHFLGARGYTF
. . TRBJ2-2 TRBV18 TGTGCCAGCTCACTCTGGACATTGAACACCGGGGAGCTGTTTTTT CASSLWTLNTGELFF
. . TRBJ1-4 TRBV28 TGTGCCAGCAGAATTCTGGTCAAGGAGGAAAAACTGTTTTTT CASRILVKEEKLFF
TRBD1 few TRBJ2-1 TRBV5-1 TGCGCCAGCAGCGCCTGGGGACAGTTCTATGAGCAGTTCTTC CASSAWGQFYEQFF
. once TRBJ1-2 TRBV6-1 TGTGCCAGCAGCGATAGGGGGGGAGATTATGGCTACACCTTC CASSDRGGDYGYTF
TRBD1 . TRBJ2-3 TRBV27 TGTGCCAGCAGTGCCGCCGGGACAGGGGACACAGATACGCAGTATTTT CASSAAGTGDTDTQYF
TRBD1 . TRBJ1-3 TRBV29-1 TGCAGCGTTGAGCTGTACAGGGGCTTCTCTGGAAACACCATATATTTT CSVELYRGFSGNTIYF
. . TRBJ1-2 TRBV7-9 TGTGCCAGCTCATCAACCGGTGGAGCCAACTATGGCTACACCTTC CASSSTGGANYGYTF
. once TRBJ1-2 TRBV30 TGTGCCTGGATAAGTCCGGGCAGGGCCAACTATGGCTACACCTTC CAWISPGRANYGYTF
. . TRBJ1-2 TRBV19 TGTGCCAGTAGTATAGCCGGGGGGTACGGCTACACCTTC CASSIAGGYGYTF
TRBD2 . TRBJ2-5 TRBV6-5 TGTGCCAGCAGTTACTCGATCAGCGGGGCCCCCAGGACCCAGTACTTC CASSYSISGAPRTQYF
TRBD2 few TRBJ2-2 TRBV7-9 TGTGCCAGCAGCTTATTCCTTAGCGGGTACGCGAACACCGGGGAGCTGTTTTTT CASSLFLSGYANTGELFF
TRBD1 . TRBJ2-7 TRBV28 TGTGCCAGCAGTTTCGGACAGGGGGCCTCCTACGAGCAGTACTTC CASSFGQGASYEQYF
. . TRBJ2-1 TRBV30 TGTGCCTGGACCAAAGGGGGACTACTTTACAATGAGCAGTTCTTC CAWTKGGLLYNEQFF
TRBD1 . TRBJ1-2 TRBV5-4 TGTGCCAGCAGCTTTCCCGACAGGGACTCTATGGGCTACACCTTC CASSFPDRDSMGYTF
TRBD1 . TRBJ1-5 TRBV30 TGTGCCTGGAGTAAGGACAGGGGCGACAATCAGCCCCAGCATTTT CAWSKDRGDNQPQHF